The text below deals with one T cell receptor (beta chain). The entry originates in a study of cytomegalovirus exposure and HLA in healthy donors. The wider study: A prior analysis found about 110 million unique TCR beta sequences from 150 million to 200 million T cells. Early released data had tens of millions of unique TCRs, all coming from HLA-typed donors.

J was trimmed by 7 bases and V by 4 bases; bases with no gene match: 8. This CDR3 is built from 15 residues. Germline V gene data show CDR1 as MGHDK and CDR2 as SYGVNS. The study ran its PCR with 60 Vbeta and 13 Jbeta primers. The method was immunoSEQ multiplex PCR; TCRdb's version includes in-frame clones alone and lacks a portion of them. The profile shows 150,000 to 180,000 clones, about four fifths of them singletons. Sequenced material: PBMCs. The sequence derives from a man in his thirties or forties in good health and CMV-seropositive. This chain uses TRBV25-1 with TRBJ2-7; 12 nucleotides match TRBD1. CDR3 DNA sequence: TGTGCCAGCAGTGGGCCGGGACAGGGGGCGCGGGAGCAGTACTTC. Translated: CASSGPGQGAREQYF.